This TCR beta chain comes out of a study of OX40 agonist ivuxolimab in advanced cancers. At the level of the study: Among those enrolled, mean age was about 63 years (range about 23 to 80) and about 79% were male. Study-level results: Which antigen the expanded peripheral T cells recognized is unknown.

The protocol was immunoSEQ multiplex PCR, while the TCRdb copy is restricted to in-frame clones and leaves out a portion. The sample shows about 94,000 clones, around 87% of them seen only once. Patients were ruled out by autoimmune disease history or systemic immunosuppression. Sampling of blood occurred at baseline, cycle 4 day 1, and cycle 7 day 1. With respect to this clone: Its antigen is still unknown.

Germline V CDR1 and CDR2: SGHDT, YYEEEE. The germline V and J ends were trimmed by 0 bases and 5 bases, with 24 bases remaining between them. The CDR3 loop spans 19 amino acids. This rearrangement joins TRBV5-6 to TRBJ2-4; D might be TRBD1 (5 bases). This TCR derives from an adult with an advanced solid tumor such as melanoma, head and neck, liver or kidney cancer. The source material was CD4+ or CD8+ T cells sorted from blood, sampled in a trial of the OX40 agonist ivuxolimab. The CDR3 spells CASSLGSVTGPGYQNIQYF. The CDR3 region has the DNA TGTGCCAGCAGCTTGGGTTCAGTAACAGGCCCAGGCTATCAAAACATTCAGTACTTC.